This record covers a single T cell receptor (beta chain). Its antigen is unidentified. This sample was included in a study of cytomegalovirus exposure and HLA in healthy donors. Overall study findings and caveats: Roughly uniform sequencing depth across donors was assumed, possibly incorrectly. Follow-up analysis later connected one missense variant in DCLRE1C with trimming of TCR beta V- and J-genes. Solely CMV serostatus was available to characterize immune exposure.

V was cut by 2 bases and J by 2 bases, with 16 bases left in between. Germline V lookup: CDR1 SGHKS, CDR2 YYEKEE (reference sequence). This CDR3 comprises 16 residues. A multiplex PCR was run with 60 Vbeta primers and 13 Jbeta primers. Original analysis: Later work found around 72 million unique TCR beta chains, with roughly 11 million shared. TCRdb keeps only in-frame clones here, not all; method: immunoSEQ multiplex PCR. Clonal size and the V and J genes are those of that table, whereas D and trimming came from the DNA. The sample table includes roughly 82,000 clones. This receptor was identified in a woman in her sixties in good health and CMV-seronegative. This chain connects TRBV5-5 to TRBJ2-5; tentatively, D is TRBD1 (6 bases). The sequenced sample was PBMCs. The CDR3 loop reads CASSLQGPLNQETQYF. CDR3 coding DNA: TGTGCCAGCAGCTTACAGGGTCCCCTCAATCAAGAGACCCAGTACTTC.